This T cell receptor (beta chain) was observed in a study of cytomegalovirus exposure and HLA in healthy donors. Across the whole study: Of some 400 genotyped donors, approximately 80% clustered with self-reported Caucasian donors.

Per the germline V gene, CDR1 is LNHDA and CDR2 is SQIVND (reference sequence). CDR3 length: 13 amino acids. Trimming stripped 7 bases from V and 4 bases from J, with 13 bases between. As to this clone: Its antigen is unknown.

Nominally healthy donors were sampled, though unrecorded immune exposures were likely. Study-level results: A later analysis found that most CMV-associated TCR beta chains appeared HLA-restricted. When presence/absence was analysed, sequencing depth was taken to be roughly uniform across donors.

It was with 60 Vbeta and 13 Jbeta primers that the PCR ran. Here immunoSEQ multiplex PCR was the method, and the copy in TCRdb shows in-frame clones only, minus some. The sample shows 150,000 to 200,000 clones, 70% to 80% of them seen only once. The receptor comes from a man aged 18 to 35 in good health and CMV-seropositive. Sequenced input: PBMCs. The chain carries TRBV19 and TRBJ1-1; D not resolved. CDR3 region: CASTAVEATEAFF. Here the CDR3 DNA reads TGTGCCAGTACCGCGGTGGAGGCCACTGAAGCTTTCTTT.